A selection of T cell receptor beta chains follows, all from one sample in a study of monozygotic twins with inflammatory bowel disease. TCRdb re-analyzed the 5' RACE reads; it lists each CDR3 protein once, without DNA. Its table records nearly 450,000 distinct CDR3 sequences. Material for sequencing was blood. The receptors derive from a human donor with ulcerative colitis or Crohn's disease, or a healthy co-twin of an affected twin (not recorded which). The CDR3 runs from the conserved cysteine through the conserved F or W.

j_gene,v_gene,CDR3aa
TRBJ2-5,TRBV5-4,CASSSDGGRGLETQYF
TRBJ2-1,TRBV7-2,CASSLGGVLALEQFF
TRBJ2-5,TRBV7-9,CASSPNGQGGQETQYF
TRBJ2-6,TRBV20-1,CSARDTSVPLANVLTF
TRBJ2-3,TRBV11-2,CASSSTRGTDTQYF
TRBJ2-3,TRBV7-8,CASSLVSSGFTDTQYF
TRBJ2-2,TRBV12-3/TRBV12-4,CASTQGGAVTGELFF
TRBJ2-7,TRBV9,CASSAGPTGTSEQYF
TRBJ2-3,TRBV7-8,CASSPLGGVKTDTQYF
TRBJ1-1,TRBV7-8,CASSRDRDTEAFF
TRBJ2-1,TRBV7-7,CASSSGLAGVPNEQFF
TRBJ2-7,TRBV4-2,CASSQASTGGNEQYF
TRBJ1-4,TRBV24-1,CATSDPRGDEKLFF
TRBJ2-1,TRBV5-1,CASRWASNEQFF
TRBJ2-3,TRBV7-6,CASSLPRDGDTQYF
TRBJ2-2,TRBV11-2,CASSSYPSEAYLSGELFF
TRBJ2-7,TRBV5-1,CASSLDRAQGRISGEQYF
TRBJ1-3,TRBV18,CASSPDRSGNTIYF
TRBJ1-1,TRBV29-1,CSRTRLNTEAFF
TRBJ1-2,TRBV6-7,CASTDEGATPYGYTF
TRBJ2-3,TRBV5-1,CASSTGQAKTDTQYF
TRBJ2-3,TRBV27,CASSLSSAGADTQYF
TRBJ1-4,TRBV12-3/TRBV12-4,CASSSRGIDEKLFF
TRBJ2-6,TRBV13,CASSLGTDYSGANVLTF
TRBJ2-7,TRBV10-3,CAISDVGSRQGAGEQYF
TRBJ2-1,TRBV20-1,CSAPGGGEQFF
TRBJ2-1,TRBV20-1,CSAAGLPGTNEQFF
TRBJ2-4,TRBV18,CASSPTTGQSKNIQYF
TRBJ2-1,TRBV11-3,CASSPAGLVPYNEQFF
TRBJ2-1,TRBV19,CASSAFAGWVNEQFF
TRBJ2-7,TRBV6-5,CASSYSIGQGESYEQYF
TRBJ2-7,TRBV3-1,CASSRSASYEQYF
TRBJ2-1,TRBV9,CASSQSGLATEQFF
TRBJ2-1,TRBV19,CASSPNSGGPALWDNEQFF
TRBJ2-3,TRBV12-3/TRBV12-4,CASSPHMDTQYF
TRBJ2-1,TRBV5-6,CASRSSGSLHGEQFF
TRBJ1-2,TRBV27,CASSSTPRGALSYGYTF
TRBJ1-2,TRBV7-9,CASSPDREWGYGYTF
TRBJ2-1,TRBV2,CASSDDFAGGNEQFF
TRBJ2-7,TRBV11-2,CASSLVPPLAGGPSYEQYF
TRBJ1-6,TRBV6-1,CASSRQGAFHNSPLHF
TRBJ2-3,TRBV9,CASSVGTRTDTQYF
TRBJ2-2,TRBV4-1,CASSYRGTGGDDGELFF
TRBJ2-1,TRBV9,CASSVGSPNEQFF